The sequence of this T cell receptor beta chain was determined in a study of early T cells in non-severe SARS-CoV-2 infection. In the study overall: Whole-blood bulk RNA, unsorted, was sequenced, and chains were unpaired.

As part of library construction, unique molecular identifiers were attached to individual cDNA molecules. TCRdb reanalysed the 5' RACE reads using MiXCR and keeps one entry per CDR3 protein. The sample has fewer than 30,000 distinct CDR3 sequences; about 4.5% are singletons. The CDR3 runs to 13 residues. Germline lookup yields CDR1 MDHEN and CDR2 SYDVKM. Trimming removed 4 bases from V and 5 bases from J, with 10 bases in between. Sequenced sample: whole blood. The genes are TRBV28 and TRBJ2-3; D ambiguous. This receptor was obtained from an adult who was a healthcare worker with PCR-confirmed SARS-CoV-2 infection or an uninfected control (not recorded which). The CDR3 loop reads CASSSPFQDTQYF. CDR3 in DNA: TGTGCCAGCAGTTCCCCGTTCCAAGATACGCAGTATTTT.